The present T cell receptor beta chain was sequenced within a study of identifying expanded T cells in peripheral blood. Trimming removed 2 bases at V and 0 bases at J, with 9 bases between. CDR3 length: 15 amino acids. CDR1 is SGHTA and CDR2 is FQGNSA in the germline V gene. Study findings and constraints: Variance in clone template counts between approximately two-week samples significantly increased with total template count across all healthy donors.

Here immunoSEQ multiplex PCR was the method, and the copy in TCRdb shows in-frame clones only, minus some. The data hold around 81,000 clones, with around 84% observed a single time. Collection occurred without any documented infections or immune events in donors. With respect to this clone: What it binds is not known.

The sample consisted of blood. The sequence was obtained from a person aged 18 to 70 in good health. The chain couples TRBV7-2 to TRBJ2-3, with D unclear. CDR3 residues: CASSLTWLSTDTQYF. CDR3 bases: TGTGCCAGCAGCTTAACTTGGCTGAGCACAGATACGCAGTATTTT.